One sample yielded the 22 T cell receptor beta chains listed below, sequenced in a study of blood T cell repertoires in COVID-19. The protocol was immunoSEQ multiplex PCR, while the TCRdb copy is restricted to in-frame clones and leaves out a portion. Of tens of thousands of clones listed, 70% to 90% are singletons. Sample: peripheral blood. These receptors all stem from a middle-aged man with COVID-19, enrolled during active disease.

The chain carries TRBV9 and TRBJ2-7; 8 nucleotides line up with TRBD1. Trimming removed 4 bases from V and 3 bases from J; junction bases left unmatched: 6. Looked up from germline, CDR1 is SGDLS and CDR2 is YYNGEE. The length of the CDR3 is 14 residues. This CDR3 reads CASSSGTGNYEQYF. The CDR3 nucleotides are TGTGCCAGCAGCTCTGGGACAGGAAACTACGAGCAGTACTTC.

The chain has TRBV4-2 and TRBJ1-2; TRBD1 matches at 8 bases. The J segment lost 8 bases and the V segment lost 0 bases, leaving 11 bases of the junction unmatched. The CDR3 consists of 16 residues. Germline V gene sequence: CDR1 LGHNA, CDR2 YNFKEQ. The CDR3 region is CASSQEGRQGAGGYTF. The CDR3 nucleotides read TGTGCCAGCAGCCAAGAAGGGCGGCAGGGGGCAGGGGGCTACACCTTC.

CDR3 DNA sequence: TGCGCCAGCAGCCGGACCGGGGGGGACGGGGAGCTGTTTTTT. It codes for CASSRTGGDGELFF. The J gene is TRBJ2-2, the V gene TRBV5-1; TRBD2 agrees at 8 bases. Germline V CDR1 and CDR2: SGHRS, YFSETQ. The trim removed 4 bases at V and 7 bases at J, leaving 6 bases unmatched. The CDR3 totals 14 residues.

As for this clone: Other nucleotide sequences from this sample produce the same CDR3. The V gene is TRBV29-1, the J gene TRBJ2-7; TRBD1 matches 8 bases. The CDR3 runs 13 residues. CDR1 SQVTM and CDR2 ANQGSEA come from the germline V gene. With 3 bases clipped from V and 4 bases from J, the junction kept 5 bases outside the gene matches. In DNA, the CDR3 is TGCAGCGTTGAGGGGCAGGGGGCTTACGAGCAGTACTTC. Residues: CSVEGQGAYEQYF.

V and J are TRBV10-3 and TRBJ2-7; 8 positions agree with TRBD1. This CDR3 has 15 amino acids. The V gene's germline CDR1 is ENHRY and CDR2 SYGVKD. The V and J ends lost 2 bases and 10 bases, in that order; junction bases with no gene match: 13. In nucleotides, the CDR3 is TGTGCCATCAGTGAGGGGTCGGGCAGGGGGCTTCAACAGTACTTC. Translating gives CAISEGSGRGLQQYF.

V usage is TRBV7-2 and J usage is TRBJ1-3, with D possibly being TRBD1 (5 bases). Germline V gives CDR1 SGHTA, CDR2 FQGNSA. V was trimmed by 2 bases and J by 0 bases, leaving 8 bases between them. This CDR3 has 15 amino acids. The CDR3 nucleotides read TGTGCCAGCAGCTTATACCAGGGCTCTGGAAACACCATATATTTT. This gives the protein CASSLYQGSGNTIYF.

V gene TRBV12-3 or TRBV12-4 combines with J gene TRBJ1-1; possible D gene TRBD1, 5 bases. V was cut by 6 bases and J by 9 bases, with 14 bases left in between. CDR3 length equals 12 residues. The CDR3 reads CASSRPMGQAFF. CDR3 bases: TGTGCCAGCAGCCGTCCGATGGGGCAAGCTTTCTTT.

The V and J genes are TRBV6-5 and TRBJ1-3; D ambiguous. The length of the CDR3 is 16 residues. The V and J ends lost 0 bases and 0 bases respectively, with 9 bases between them. Germline V gives CDR1 MNHEY, CDR2 SVGAGI. The CDR3 region is CASSYSPLSSGNTIYF. CDR3 coding DNA: TGTGCCAGCAGTTACTCACCCCTAAGCTCTGGAAACACCATATATTTT.

Written as DNA, the CDR3 is TGTGCCAGCAGCTTGCAGGGGGAAGAGCAGTTCTTC. It translates to CASSLQGEEQFF. The chain links TRBV5-4 to TRBJ2-1; 7 bases agree with TRBD1. The CDR3 sequence is 12 residues long. Trimming removed 1 base from V and 10 bases from J; junction bases left unmatched: 2. Germline V gives CDR1 SGHNT, CDR2 YYREEE (reference sequence). The full variable domain, rest sourced from reference TRBV5-4 and TRBJ2-1, is ETGVTQSPTHLIKTRGQQVTLRCSSQSGHNTVSWYQQALGQGPQFIFQYYREEENGRGNFPPRFSGLQFPNYSSELNVNALELDDSALYLCASSLQGEEQFFGPGTRLTVL.

This chain uses TRBV28 with TRBJ2-4, with 7 bases fitting TRBD1. V dropped 5 bases and J dropped 1; count of bases not matched to a gene: 5. The CDR3 is made up of 15 amino acids. Per the germline V gene, CDR1 is MDHEN and CDR2 is SYDVKM. CDR3 nucleotide sequence: TGTGCCAGCAGTCCGACAGGGTTGGCCAAAAACATTCAGTACTTC. Translated, it gives CASSPTGLAKNIQYF.

V and J are TRBV20-1 and TRBJ1-1; D is ambiguous. Germline CDR1 and CDR2: DFQATT and SNEGSKA (reference sequence). This CDR3 comprises 11 residues. The V gene lost 4 bases and the J gene lost 5 bases, with 8 bases spanning the gap. The CDR3 protein is CSAIIRTEAFF. The CDR3 nucleotides read TGCAGTGCTATCATTCGGACTGAAGCTTTCTTT.

This sequence joins TRBV5-1 and TRBJ1-2; the D gene is possibly TRBD1 (6 bases). In germline, CDR1 is SGHRS, CDR2 YFSETQ. The CDR3 consists of 14 residues. The V and J ends lost 0 bases and 4 bases respectively, with 10 bases between them. The CDR3 region is CASSLDQGSYGYTF. CDR3 bases: TGCGCCAGCAGCTTGGATCAGGGGAGCTATGGCTACACCTTC.

The chain employs TRBV27 and TRBJ1-6; 7 bases match TRBD1. Germline-derived CDR1 and CDR2 are MNHEY and SMNVEV (reference sequence). This CDR3 has 16 residues. V trimming: 6 bases; J trimming: 9 bases; junction bases outside the gene matches: 14. CDR3 sequence (DNA): TGTGCCAGCAGCCCACAGGGGCCCCTCCAGGGTTCACCCCTCCACTTT. The encoded protein is CASSPQGPLQGSPLHF.

A single count supports this clone. The rearrangement links TRBV6-5 to TRBJ1-2, with D perhaps TRBD1 (5 bases). The CDR3 spans 13 residues. Trimming took off 6 bases at V and 8 bases at J, with 16 bases between the two ends. Germline-derived CDR1 and CDR2 are MNHEY and SVGAGI. CDR3 residues: CASSTPLWGGYTF. DNA for the CDR3: TGTGCCAGCAGCACCCCCTTATGGGGCGGCTACACCTTC.

The rearrangement joins TRBV7-9 to TRBJ2-2; the D gene is possibly TRBD2 (6 bases). This CDR3 has 17 amino acids. The germline gives CDR1 SEHNR, CDR2 FQNEAQ (reference sequence). V was pared by 5 bases and J by 1 base, with 17 bases between. This chain's CDR3 is CASSLVALRENTGELFF. The CDR3 DNA reads TGTGCCAGCAGCCTGGTCGCCCTGCGGGAGAACACCGGGGAGCTGTTTTTT.

The chain has TRBV6-2 or TRBV6-3 and TRBJ1-6, with a tentative D call TRBD1 (6 bases). The CDR3 spans 16 residues. CDR1 is MNHEY and CDR2 is SVGEGT in the germline V gene. Deletions cut 0 bases from V and 9 bases from J, with 15 bases between. In DNA form, the CDR3 reads TGTGCCAGCAGTTACTCGGCTGGGCAGGGGAGTTCACCCCTCCACTTT. Translated, it gives CASSYSAGQGSSPLHF.

This chain uses TRBV3-1 (or the pseudogene TRBV3-2) with TRBJ2-2, with TRBD2 identical over 12 bases. Trimming removed 3 bases from V and 7 bases from J; junction bases left unmatched: 6. CDR3 length: 16 residues. Germline V gene data show CDR1 as LGHDT and CDR2 as YNNKEL (reference sequence). The CDR3 DNA is TGTGCCAGCAGCCACAGGACTAGCGGGGAAGTCGGGGAGCTGTTTTTT. This codes for CASSHRTSGEVGELFF.

CDR3 residues: CASSLGLAGATDTQYF. The CDR3 DNA follows: TGCGCCAGCAGCCTGGGACTAGCGGGGGCAACAGATACGCAGTATTTT. The chain is built from TRBV4-1 and TRBJ2-3; 14 positions match TRBD2. J gave up 3 bases and V 4 bases, and 3 bases lay outside the gene matches. CDR1 is MGHRA, CDR2 YSYEKL, per germline. This CDR3 contains 16 residues.

The rearrangement links TRBV12-3 or TRBV12-4 to TRBJ1-1, with 10 bases lining up with TRBD1. The J segment lost 5 bases and the V segment lost 6 bases, leaving 3 bases of the junction unmatched. The CDR3 covers 13 residues. The CDR3 DNA follows: TGTGCCAGCAGGACAGGGGGCTATACTGAAGCTTTCTTT. Amino acid sequence: CASRTGGYTEAFF.

V and J are TRBV15 and TRBJ2-7, with D possibly being TRBD1 (5 bases). V lost 1 base to trimming and J lost 6 bases, with 16 bases between them. The V gene's germline CDR1 is LNHNV and CDR2 YYDKDF (reference sequence). The CDR3 covers 15 residues. The CDR3 reads CATSRATGAAGEQYF. The CDR3, as DNA: TGTGCCACCAGCAGAGCCACAGGAGCTGCCGGCGAGCAGTACTTC.

The rearrangement uses TRBV5-1 and TRBJ2-1, with 13 bases lining up with TRBD2. Germline loops: CDR1 SGHRS, CDR2 YFSETQ. With 0 bases clipped from V and 9 bases from J, the junction kept 6 bases outside the gene matches. This CDR3 comprises 16 residues. The CDR3 bases are TGCGCCAGCAGCTTGGTCCGGACTAGCGGGGGAGGTGAGCAGTTCTTC. This encodes CASSLVRTSGGGEQFF.

The chain combines TRBV7-2 with TRBJ1-1, with 7 bases fitting TRBD1. Losses at the gene ends were 0 bases for V and 4 bases for J; bases not matched to a gene: 5. The CDR3 length is 15 residues. The germline gives CDR1 SGHTA, CDR2 FQGNSA. This CDR3 reads CASSLAQGVVTEAFF. The CDR3 DNA reads as TGTGCCAGCAGCTTAGCGCAGGGGGTCGTCACTGAAGCTTTCTTT.